Presented here are 27 T cell receptor beta chains from one specimen sequenced in a study of T cells in Graves' hyperthyroidism and ophthalmopathy. What was amplified from RNA transcripts were TCR beta CDR3 regions. Using the HTBI primer set, a first-round RT-PCR was run on the TCR CDR3. TCRdb processed the multiplex PCR reads anew with MiXCR; each CDR3 protein has one entry. The table includes about 320,000 distinct CDR3 sequences, around 16% detected once. Sequencing was performed on blood. These receptors were taken from a man in his thirties or forties with Graves' hyperthyroidism.

This clonotype was counted at least ten times. At one end the junction does not follow the germline gene, possibly because of a read error. The rearrangement joins TRBV7-7 to TRBJ2-1; 11 bases are shared with TRBD2. Germline V CDR1 and CDR2: SSHAT, FNYEAQ (reference sequence). The CDR3 spans 16 residues. In nucleotides, the CDR3 is TGTGCTAGCAGCTTAGGCGGGCTAGCGGGAGGTGATGAGCAGTTCTTC. It yields the protein CASSLGGLAGGDEQFF.

This clonotype was counted a few times. This chain connects TRBV5-1 to TRBJ2-3, with D maybe TRBD1 (6 bases). CDR3 size: 14 residues. Germline V lookup: CDR1 SGHRS, CDR2 YFSETQ. The V gene lost 7 bases and the J gene lost 2 bases, with 14 bases spanning the gap. CDR3 in amino acids: CASCTGSFTDTQYF. DNA for the CDR3: TGCGCCAGCTGCACAGGGTCCTTCACAGATACGCAGTATTTT.

This clonotype was seen a handful of times. V gene TRBV20-1 combines with J gene TRBJ2-1, with a weak D call TRBD1 (5 bases). The CDR3 covers 15 residues. CDR1 is DFQATT and CDR2 is SNEGSKA in the germline V gene (reference sequence). With 6 bases removed from V and 7 bases from J, the gap between germline ends came to 22 bases. This chain's CDR3 is CSAAPWGQGKNEQFF. CDR3 nucleotides: TGCAGTGCCGCACCGTGGGGCCAGGGCAAGAATGAGCAGTTCTTC.

Worth noting for this clonotype: A much larger clone differs by one base, so this may be a read error. The V call is TRBV5-1, the J call TRBJ1-2; unclear D gene. From germline, CDR1 is SGHRS and CDR2 YFSETQ. Trimming stripped 0 bases from V and 7 bases from J, with 10 bases between. The CDR3 is 13 residues long. CDR3 sequence reads: CASSLDEMLGYTF. The CDR3 coding sequence is TGCGCCAGCAGCTTGGATGAGATGCTTGGCTACACCTTC.

This clonotype was seen repeatedly, ten times or more. This chain connects TRBV10-3 to TRBJ1-1; weak D call: TRBD1 (5 bases). V was shortened by 8 bases and J by 10 bases, with 20 bases between the two germline ends. CDR1 is ENHRY, CDR2 SYGVKD, per germline. CDR3 length: 13 residues. The CDR3 sequence is CAICRAIGEAAFF. CDR3 bases: TGTGCCATCTGCCGGGCTATAGGGGAGGCAGCTTTCTTT.

The chain recombines TRBV28 with TRBJ1-5; D uncertain. Germline CDR1 MDHEN, CDR2 SYDVKM. The V end lost 1 base, the J end lost 2 bases, and 9 bases lay between the germline ends. The CDR3 sequence is 15 residues long. This chain's CDR3 is CASSLLRIRNQPQHF. CDR3 coding DNA: TGTGCCAGCAGTTTATTGAGGATCCGCAATCAGCCCCAGCATTTT. Full variable domain (outside the CDR3, taken from reference TRBV28 and TRBJ1-5): DVKVTQSSRYLVKRTGEKVFLECVQDMDHENMFWYRQDPGLGLRLIYFSYDVKMKEKGDIPEGYSVSREKKERFSLILESASTNQTSMYLCASSLLRIRNQPQHFGDGTRLSIL.

The rearrangement uses TRBV7-9 and TRBJ2-7, with TRBD2 as a possible D gene (5 bases). The germline V gene has CDR1 SEHNR and CDR2 FQNEAQ (reference sequence). The V gene lost 5 bases and the J gene lost 2 bases, with 10 bases spanning the gap. The CDR3 is made up of 13 amino acids. The CDR3 DNA reads TGTGCCAGCAGCATCAGGACTCCCTACGAGCAGTACTTC. Amino acid sequence: CASSIRTPYEQYF.

The V and J genes are TRBV20-1 and TRBJ1-5; TRBD1 is a possible D gene (6 bases). The germline V gene has CDR1 DFQATT and CDR2 SNEGSKA (reference sequence). V shed 6 bases and J shed 6 bases, with 21 bases lying between them. The CDR3 totals 15 residues. The CDR3, as DNA: TGCAGTGCAAACGAACAGGGAAGTACCTCTCAGCCCCAGCATTTT. Protein sequence: CSANEQGSTSQPQHF.

The chain couples TRBV5-8 to TRBJ2-2; 8 bases are shared with TRBD1. V gave up 4 bases and J gave up 6 bases; unmatched junction bases: 11. Germline CDR1 and CDR2: SGHTS and YDEGEE. There are 16 residues in the CDR3. Written as DNA, the CDR3 is TGTGCCAGCAGCCAAGAGACAGGGGTTGTCCCCGGGGAGCTGTTTTTT. Its protein product is CASSQETGVVPGELFF.

The CDR3 spells CASSDGGVRRTEAFF. CDR3 nucleotides: TGTGCCAGCAGTGATGGGGGGGTTCGTAGGACTGAAGCTTTCTTT. This chain uses TRBV6-1 with TRBJ1-1; tentatively, D is TRBD1 (5 bases). V lost 3 bases and J 5 bases, leaving 16 bases between the germline ends. Germline CDR1 reads MNHNS; CDR2 reads SASEGT. CDR3 length equals 15 residues.

V usage is TRBV4-1 and J usage is TRBJ1-4; TRBD1 aligns across 7 bases. CDR3 length: 13 amino acids. The germline CDR1 and CDR2 sequences are MGHRA and YSYEKL. J was trimmed by 11 bases and V by 2 bases; bases with no gene match: 5. CDR3: CASSQQQGLKLFF. The CDR3 nucleotides read TGCGCCAGCAGCCAACAACAGGGGCTGAAACTGTTTTTT.

This clonotype came up many times. CDR3: CSARDRGARRVIEYF. CDR3 sequence (DNA): TGCAGTGCTAGAGATAGGGGGGCCCGTCGTGTTATCGAGTACTTC. The chain carries TRBV20-1 and TRBJ2-5, with D possibly called TRBD1 or TRBD2 (6 bases each). In germline, CDR1 is DFQATT, CDR2 SNEGSKA (reference sequence). V lost 0 bases and J lost 12, with 23 bases in between. This CDR3 has 15 residues.

There are many counts of this clonotype. The J gene is TRBJ1-3, the V gene TRBV20-1; D perhaps matches TRBD1 (6 bases). Germline V gives CDR1 DFQATT, CDR2 SNEGSKA (reference sequence). CDR3 length: 16 amino acids. Trimming stripped 5 bases from V and 4 bases from J, with 21 bases between. For the CDR3, the DNA is TGCAGTGCTTCCCGCGCAGGGGTCCCGCCAGGAAACACCATATATTTT. Its protein is CSASRAGVPPGNTIYF.

The V gene is TRBV29-1, the J gene TRBJ2-4; D gene ambiguous. The CDR3 totals 14 residues. The V gene's germline CDR1 is SQVTM and CDR2 ANQGSEA. V was cut by 0 bases and J by 7 bases, with 13 bases left in between. The DNA for the CDR3 is TGCAGCGTTGAAGACTGGCGAGCGTCCAACATTCAGTACTTC. Residues: CSVEDWRASNIQYF.

This clonotype was picked up many times. The V call is TRBV5-1, the J call TRBJ2-3; TRBD1 matches 8 bases. Germline values: CDR1 SGHRS, CDR2 YFSETQ. This CDR3 has 15 amino acids. V trimming: 4 bases; J trimming: 0 bases; junction bases outside the gene matches: 4. CDR3 in DNA: TGCGCCAGCAGCCGGAGGGACAGGAGCACAGATACGCAGTATTTT. Translating gives CASSRRDRSTDTQYF.

This CDR3 is CASRYGDEQFF. The CDR3 nucleotides are TGTGCCAGCAGATACGGAGATGAGCAGTTCTTC. The V call is TRBV6-1, the J call TRBJ2-1, with D uncertain. Deletions cut 6 bases from V and 8 bases from J, with 8 bases between. The V gene's germline CDR1 is MNHNS and CDR2 SASEGT. This CDR3 spans 11 amino acids.

The sample holds many counts of this clonotype. This CDR3 is CASSQPRREQETQYF. The CDR3 bases are TGTGCCAGCAGCCAACCTCGTCGAGAACAAGAGACCCAGTACTTC. The chain couples TRBV3-1 to TRBJ2-5; no clear D. Germline CDR1 and CDR2: LGHDT and YNNKEL (reference sequence). The CDR3 covers 15 residues. Trimming removed 2 bases at V and 2 bases at J, with 12 bases between.

For this clonotype: One end of the junction varies from germline; a read error may be responsible. J is TRBJ2-3 and V is TRBV7-2; D possibly uses TRBD1 or TRBD2 (5 bases each). CDR3 length: 13 residues. CDR1 is SGHTA, CDR2 FQGNSA, per germline. CDR3 nucleotides: TGTGTCAGCAGCTGGGACAGCACAGATACGCAGTATTTT. Protein: CVSSWDSTDTQYF.

The sample holds a few counts of this clonotype. This chain links TRBV29-1 with TRBJ1-2; D possibly corresponds to TRBD1 (6 bases). Between the trimmed V and J ends, which lost 3 bases and 3 bases, there was a span of 11 bases. Germline V gives CDR1 SQVTM, CDR2 ANQGSEA. The CDR3 has 13 amino acids. CDR3 region: CSVDLDRDYGYTF. DNA of the CDR3: TGCAGCGTTGATCTGGACAGAGACTATGGCTACACCTTC.

This clonotype was recorded at least ten times. This chain's CDR3 is CASSPVGGGRNEQFF. DNA of the CDR3: TGTGCCAGTAGTCCCGTAGGGGGTGGAAGGAATGAGCAGTTCTTC. The chain joins TRBV19 to TRBJ2-1; TRBD1 might be the D (6 bases). V lost 5 bases to trimming and J lost 7 bases, with 18 bases between them. Germline V lookup: CDR1 LNHDA, CDR2 SQIVND (reference sequence). The CDR3 is made up of 15 amino acids.

In its sample, this clonotype was seen many times. The chain has TRBV7-6 and TRBJ2-2; TRBD2 matches at 9 bases. The CDR3 totals 18 residues. The germline gives CDR1 SGHVS, CDR2 FNYEAQ. Trimming at V came to 3 bases and at J to 4 bases, leaving 12 bases not matched to a gene. CDR3 sequence: CASSLGTSSPAGTGELFF. CDR3 DNA: TGTGCCAGCAGCTTGGGGACTAGCAGCCCCGCGGGCACCGGGGAGCTGTTTTTT.

This clonotype was observed many times. The CDR3 region is CSVASGSGYEQYF. The DNA for the CDR3 is TGCAGCGTAGCCTCCGGGAGCGGTTACGAGCAGTACTTC. The rearrangement joins TRBV29-1 to TRBJ2-7; possible D gene TRBD2, 6 bases. Germline CDR1 is SQVTM and CDR2 is ANQGSEA. This CDR3 has 13 residues. Trimming took 6 bases from V and 4 from J, leaving 16 bases between them.

This clonotype was detected only a few times. The chain couples TRBV7-9 to TRBJ1-2, with D tentatively TRBD1 (5 bases). Deletions cut 7 bases from V and 3 bases from J, with 9 bases between. CDR3 length equals 12 residues. Germline loops: CDR1 SEHNR, CDR2 FQNEAQ (reference sequence). DNA for the CDR3: TGTGCCAGCACGGGGGGGGACTATGGCTACACCTTC. This encodes CASTGGDYGYTF.

This clonotype has at least ten counts. The chain couples TRBV18 to TRBJ2-2; TRBD2 agrees at 7 bases. J gave up 3 bases and V 2 bases, and 6 bases lay outside the gene matches. From germline, CDR1 is KGHSH and CDR2 LQKENI. CDR3 length: 16 residues. CDR3 loop: CASSPERAGYTGELFF. CDR3 DNA: TGTGCCAGCTCACCAGAAAGAGCGGGATACACCGGGGAGCTGTTTTTT. Together with reference TRBV18 and TRBJ2-2, the CDR3 gives the full variable domain: NAGVMQNPRHLVRRRGQEARLRCSPMKGHSHVYWYRQLPEEGLKFMVYLQKENIIDESGMPKERFSAEFPKEGPSILRIQQVVRGDSAAYFCASSPERAGYTGELFFGEGSRLTVL.

The table lists this clonotype with a few counts. The chain has TRBV19 and TRBJ2-7; D gene ambiguous. This CDR3 contains 16 residues. The ends were cut back, 3 bases at V and 3 bases at J, with 18 bases in the middle. CDR1 and CDR2 from the germline V gene are LNHDA and SQIVND (reference sequence). The CDR3 coding sequence is TGTGCCAGTAGTATGGGGTCGGGCGGAATTCGCTACGAGCAGTACTTC. Translated: CASSMGSGGIRYEQYF.

In its sample, this clonotype was seen a few times. A read error is possible here, since a much larger clone lies one base away. This chain joins TRBV2 and TRBJ2-3; D is ambiguous. The CDR3 contains 16 residues. Germline V CDR1 and CDR2: SNHLY, FYNNEI. V was clipped by 8 bases and J by 0 bases, with 18 bases between them. The CDR3 DNA follows: TGTGCCAGCTCACCATACGGCAAATCTAGCACAGATACGCAGTATTTT. As protein: CASSPYGKSSTDTQYF.

This clonotype was detected ten times or more. The chain combines TRBV7-6 with TRBJ2-1; 13 nucleotides agree with TRBD2. V lost 5 bases and J lost 9; bases outside the gene matches: 4. There are 14 residues in the CDR3. The germline gives CDR1 SGHVS, CDR2 FNYEAQ. Here the CDR3 reads CASSPRTSGGEQFF. The DNA for the CDR3 is TGTGCCAGCAGCCCCCGGACTAGCGGGGGTGAGCAGTTCTTC.